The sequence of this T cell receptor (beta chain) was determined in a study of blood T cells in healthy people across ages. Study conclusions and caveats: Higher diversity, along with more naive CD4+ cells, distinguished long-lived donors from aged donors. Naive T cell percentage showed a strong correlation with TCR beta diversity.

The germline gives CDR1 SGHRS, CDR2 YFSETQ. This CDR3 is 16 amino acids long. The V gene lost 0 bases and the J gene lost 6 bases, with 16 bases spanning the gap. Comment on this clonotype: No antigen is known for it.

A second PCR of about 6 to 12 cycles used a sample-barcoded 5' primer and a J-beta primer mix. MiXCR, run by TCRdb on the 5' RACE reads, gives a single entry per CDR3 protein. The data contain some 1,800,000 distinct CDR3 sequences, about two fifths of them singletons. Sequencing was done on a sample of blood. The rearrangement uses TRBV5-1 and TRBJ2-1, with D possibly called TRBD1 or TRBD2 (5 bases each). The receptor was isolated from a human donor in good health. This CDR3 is CASSLAGTPTSNEQFF. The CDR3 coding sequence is TGCGCCAGCAGCTTGGCCGGGACCCCAACCTCCAATGAGCAGTTCTTC.